The 23 T cell receptor beta chains below were found in one sample sequenced in a study of cytomegalovirus exposure and HLA in healthy donors. This PCR relied on a set of 60 Vbeta primers and 13 Jbeta primers. The method was immunoSEQ multiplex PCR; TCRdb's version includes in-frame clones alone and lacks a portion of them. The table shows 210,000 or so clones, with around 85% occurring only once. The sequenced material came from PBMCs. Receptor source: a human donor in good health.

This clone was seen a few times. The rearrangement links TRBV7-3 to TRBJ2-7; D possibly corresponds to TRBD1 (6 bases). Trimming removed 1 base from V and 3 bases from J, with 19 bases in between. In germline, CDR1 is SGHTA, CDR2 FQGTGA. The length of the CDR3 is 17 residues. This CDR3 reads CASSLSLFRTENYEQYF. The CDR3 DNA sequence: TGTGCCAGCAGCTTAAGTTTGTTCCGGACAGAGAACTACGAGCAGTACTTC.

The V gene is TRBV28, the J gene TRBJ2-3; 8 nucleotides line up with TRBD1. Germline V gene data show CDR1 as MDHEN and CDR2 as SYDVKM. V lost 4 bases to trimming and J lost 1 base; unmatched junction nucleotides: 4. CDR3 length equals 15 residues. The CDR3 is CASSSYRGGTDTQYF. In DNA form, the CDR3 reads TGTGCCAGCAGTTCCTACAGGGGGGGCACAGATACGCAGTATTTT.

This chain joins TRBV27 and TRBJ2-2; D is ambiguous. V was clipped by 3 bases and J by 7 bases, with 24 bases between them. CDR1 is MNHEY and CDR2 is SMNVEV in the germline V gene (reference sequence). The CDR3 spans 18 residues. This CDR3 is CASSLVAKVADKVGELFF. CDR3 sequence (DNA): TGTGCCAGCAGTTTGGTGGCGAAGGTAGCAGATAAGGTCGGGGAGCTGTTTTTT.

This chain links TRBV28 with TRBJ2-7, with 11 bases identical to TRBD2. This CDR3 has 16 residues. Unmatched junction bases numbered 6, after V lost 4 bases and J lost 1 base. In germline, CDR1 is MDHEN, CDR2 SYDVKM. The CDR3 DNA reads as TGTGCCAGCAGTTCCCCGGGACTAGCGGCGTCCTACGAGCAGTACTTC. Translation: CASSSPGLAASYEQYF.

As DNA, the CDR3 is TGCGCCAGCAGCCGGACAGGGGGCGAATCCCAGTATGGCTACACCTTC. Amino acid sequence: CASSRTGGESQYGYTF. This sequence joins TRBV5-1 and TRBJ1-2; 11 nucleotides line up with TRBD1. CDR3 length: 16 residues. Trimming at V came to 4 bases and at J to 5 bases, leaving 10 bases not matched to a gene. Germline CDR1 is SGHRS and CDR2 is YFSETQ.

The chain uses TRBV9 and TRBJ2-3; 8 nucleotides agree with TRBD1. The CDR3 runs to 15 residues. V was pared by 0 bases and J by 5 bases, with 5 bases of the junction left unmatched. Germline CDR1 is SGDLS and CDR2 is YYNGEE. The CDR3 reads CASSVAAGQEDTQYF. DNA of the CDR3: TGTGCCAGCAGCGTAGCTGCGGGACAGGAAGATACGCAGTATTTT.

The CDR3: CASSPDRDKNIQYF. In DNA form, the CDR3 reads TGTGCCAGCTCACCGGACAGAGACAAAAACATTCAGTACTTC. V gene TRBV18 combines with J gene TRBJ2-4; possibly TRBD1 for D (6 bases). The germline gives CDR1 KGHSH, CDR2 LQKENI. V shed 3 bases and J shed 3 bases, with 9 bases lying between them. This CDR3 has 14 amino acids.

This chain uses TRBV5-5 with TRBJ2-5; TRBD1 is a possible D gene (5 bases). Trimming left V 2 bases short and J 1 base short, with 9 bases between. The germline CDR1 and CDR2 sequences are SGHKS and YYEKEE (reference sequence). The length of the CDR3 is 14 residues. CDR3 in amino acids: CASSFQGTQETQYF. For the CDR3, the DNA is TGTGCCAGCAGCTTCCAGGGTACCCAAGAGACCCAGTACTTC.

J is TRBJ2-4 and V is TRBV7-9; 11 bases match TRBD2. The J segment lost 1 base and the V segment lost 5 bases, leaving 10 bases of the junction unmatched. Germline CDR1 and CDR2: SEHNR and FQNEAQ (reference sequence). The CDR3 sequence is 18 residues long. This CDR3 is CASSPDSGRAWAKNIQYF. The CDR3 coding sequence is TGTGCCAGCAGCCCAGATAGCGGGAGGGCCTGGGCCAAAAACATTCAGTACTTC.

The chain is built from TRBV6-5 and TRBJ1-1, with D unresolved. V lost 5 bases and J lost 1, with 11 bases in between. Germline V gene data show CDR1 as MNHEY and CDR2 as SVGAGI. The length of the CDR3 is 14 residues. The CDR3 loop is CASSEAEENTEAFF. CDR3 DNA: TGTGCCAGCAGTGAGGCGGAGGAGAACACTGAAGCTTTCTTT.

The chain recombines TRBV7-2 with TRBJ2-3; 7 bases match TRBD2. The CDR3 is made up of 18 amino acids. Germline V gene data show CDR1 as SGHTA and CDR2 as FQGNSA. J gave up 5 bases and V 1 base, and 15 bases lay outside the gene matches. DNA for the CDR3: TGTGCCAGCAGCTTAGGATTGATGGCCGGGACTATGGTAGATACGCAGTATTTT. Translated: CASSLGLMAGTMVDTQYF.

The chain couples TRBV2 to TRBJ2-1; maybe TRBD2 (5 bases). The CDR3 contains 16 residues. Trimming took off 5 bases at V and 3 bases at J, with 17 bases between the two ends. From germline, CDR1 is SNHLY and CDR2 FYNNEI. CDR3 nucleotide sequence: TGTGCCAGCAGTCACCCAAAAGGGAGTGACTACAATGAGCAGTTCTTC. It yields the protein CASSHPKGSDYNEQFF.

The chain uses TRBV30 and TRBJ1-5; D uncertain. From germline, CDR1 is GTSNPN and CDR2 SVGIG (reference sequence). Trimming removed 1 base at V and 7 bases at J, with 8 bases between. The CDR3 sequence is 12 residues long. The DNA of the CDR3 is TGTGCCTGGAGTGAAGGGAGCCAGCCCCAGCATTTT. Encoded protein: CAWSEGSQPQHF. Full variable domain (outside the CDR3, taken from reference TRBV30 and TRBJ1-5): SQTIHQWPATLVQPVGSPLSLECTVEGTSNPNLYWYRQAAGRGLQLLFYSVGIGQISSEVPQNLSASRPQDRQFILSSKKLLLSDSGFYLCAWSEGSQPQHFGDGTRLSIL.

This clone was observed once. The chain uses TRBV2 and TRBJ2-5; maybe TRBD1 (6 bases). The CDR3 contains 13 residues. V gave up 6 bases and J gave up 4 bases, with 12 bases separating them. The germline V gene has CDR1 SNHLY and CDR2 FYNNEI. The CDR3 DNA sequence: TGTGCCAGCAGGGCCGACAGGATAGAGACCCAGTACTTC. Its translation is CASRADRIETQYF.

The chain has TRBV6-5 and TRBJ2-5; TRBD2 matches 10 bases. Germline V CDR1 and CDR2: MNHEY, SVGAGI. V shed 2 bases and J 4 bases; nucleotides not matched to a gene: 4. CDR3 length equals 15 residues. CDR3 bases: TGTGCCAGCAGTTACCAAAGCGGGAGGGGAGAGACCCAGTACTTC. Protein: CASSYQSGRGETQYF.

The chain couples TRBV19 to TRBJ2-5; 7 nucleotides agree with TRBD1. V shed 4 bases, J shed 1 base, and the junction held 6 bases outside the gene matches. In germline, CDR1 is LNHDA, CDR2 SQIVND (reference sequence). CDR3 size: 15 residues. Here the CDR3 DNA reads TGTGCCAGTAGTACCCGGACAGGCCCCCAAGAGACCCAGTACTTC. The encoded protein is CASSTRTGPQETQYF.

CDR3 sequence (DNA): TGTGCCAGCAGCCTTACCGGGACACCCTCCTACGAGCAGTACTTC. This translates into CASSLTGTPSYEQYF. This chain connects TRBV5-5 to TRBJ2-7, with D possibly TRBD1 on 6 matching bases. V dropped 4 bases and J dropped 0 bases, with 14 bases sitting between them. There are 15 residues in the CDR3. Germline assignment: CDR1 SGHKS and CDR2 YYEKEE (reference sequence).

The V call is TRBV4-3, the J call TRBJ1-4, with a tentative D call TRBD1 (6 bases). This CDR3 contains 16 residues. Germline assignment: CDR1 LGHNA and CDR2 YSLEER. V lost 2 bases, J lost 1 base, and 11 bases lay in between. The CDR3 DNA follows: TGCGCCAGCAGCCAATCTGGGGGCGGAACTAATGAAAAACTGTTTTTT. This codes for CASSQSGGGTNEKLFF.

V usage is TRBV7-9 and J usage is TRBJ1-4, with 8 bases that match TRBD1. Germline V gene lookup returns CDR1 SEHNR and CDR2 FQNEAQ (reference sequence). After removal of 5 bases from V and 1 base from J, the junction contained 9 bases not matched to a gene. The CDR3 is 17 residues long. DNA for the CDR3: TGTGCCAGCAGCCCTGGGACAGGCGGTGGAACTAATGAAAAACTGTTTTTT. It codes for CASSPGTGGGTNEKLFF.

The V and J genes are TRBV2 and TRBJ2-7, with 10 bases identical to TRBD1. J gave up 2 bases and V 0 bases, and 4 bases lay outside the gene matches. CDR3 size: 16 residues. Germline V lookup: CDR1 SNHLY, CDR2 FYNNEI. The CDR3 DNA reads as TGTGCCAGCAGTGAAGCGAAGGGACAGGGGACCTACGAGCAGTACTTC. It translates to CASSEAKGQGTYEQYF.

The J gene is TRBJ1-5, the V gene TRBV28; the match to TRBD1 covers 8 bases. J gave up 4 bases and V 5 bases, and 4 bases lay outside the gene matches. The CDR3 has 14 amino acids. Per the germline V gene, CDR1 is MDHEN and CDR2 is SYDVKM. The CDR3 is CASSRQGINQPQHF. The CDR3 coding sequence is TGTGCCAGCAGTCGACAGGGGATAAATCAGCCCCAGCATTTT.

The chain recombines TRBV5-5 with TRBJ2-2, with D maybe TRBD2 (6 bases). The V gene lost 1 base and the J gene lost 7 bases, with 14 bases spanning the gap. This CDR3 contains 15 residues. Germline CDR1 and CDR2: SGHKS and YYEKEE (reference sequence). The DNA for the CDR3 is TGTGCCAGCAGCTTGACCCCATTGGGGGGCGGGGAGCTGTTTTTT. This encodes CASSLTPLGGGELFF.

V usage is TRBV28 and J usage is TRBJ1-3, with a weak D call TRBD1 (5 bases). Deletions cut 3 bases from V and 1 base from J, with 13 bases between. The CDR3 spans 16 residues. The germline V gene encodes CDR1 MDHEN and CDR2 SYDVKM. The CDR3 DNA is TGTGCCAGCAGTTTCCAGGGCTCATCTTCTGGAAACACCATATATTTT. Residues: CASSFQGSSSGNTIYF. Filled out from reference TRBV28 and TRBJ1-3, the complete variable domain reads DVKVTQSSRYLVKRTGEKVFLECVQDMDHENMFWYRQDPGLGLRLIYFSYDVKMKEKGDIPEGYSVSREKKERFSLILESASTNQTSMYLCASSFQGSSSGNTIYFGEGSWLTVV.